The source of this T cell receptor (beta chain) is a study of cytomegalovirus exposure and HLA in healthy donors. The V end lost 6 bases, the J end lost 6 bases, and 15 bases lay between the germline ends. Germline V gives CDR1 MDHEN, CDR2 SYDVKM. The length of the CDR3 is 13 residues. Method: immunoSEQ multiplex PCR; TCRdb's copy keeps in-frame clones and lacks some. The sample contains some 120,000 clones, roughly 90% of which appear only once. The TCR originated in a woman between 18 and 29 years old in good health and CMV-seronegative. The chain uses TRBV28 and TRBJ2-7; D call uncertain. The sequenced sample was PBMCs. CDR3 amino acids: CASSLLRAREQYF. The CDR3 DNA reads TGTGCCAGCAGCCTACTTCGTGCCCGCGAGCAGTACTTC.